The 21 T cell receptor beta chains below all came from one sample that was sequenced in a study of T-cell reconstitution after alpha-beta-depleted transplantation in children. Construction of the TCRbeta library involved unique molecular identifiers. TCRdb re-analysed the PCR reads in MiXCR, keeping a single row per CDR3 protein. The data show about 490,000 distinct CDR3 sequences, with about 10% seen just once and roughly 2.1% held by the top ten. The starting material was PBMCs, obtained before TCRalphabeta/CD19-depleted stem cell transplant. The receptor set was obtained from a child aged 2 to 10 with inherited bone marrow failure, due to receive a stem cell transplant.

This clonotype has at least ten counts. The CDR3 coding sequence is TGCGCCAGCAGCTTGACCCTGGACTACCAAGAGACCCAGTACTTC. It yields the protein CASSLTLDYQETQYF. The chain recombines TRBV5-1 with TRBJ2-5; possible D gene TRBD2, 5 bases. This CDR3 contains 15 residues. The germline V and J ends were trimmed by 1 base and 0 bases, with 10 bases remaining between them. Per the germline V gene, CDR1 is SGHRS and CDR2 is YFSETQ.

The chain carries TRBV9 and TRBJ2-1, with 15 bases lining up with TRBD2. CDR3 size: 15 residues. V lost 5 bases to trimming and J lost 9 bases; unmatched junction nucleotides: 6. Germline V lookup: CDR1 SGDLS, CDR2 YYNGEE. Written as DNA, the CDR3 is TGTGCCAGCAGTGCCTCGGGACTAGCGGGAGGTGAGCAGTTCTTC. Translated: CASSASGLAGGEQFF.

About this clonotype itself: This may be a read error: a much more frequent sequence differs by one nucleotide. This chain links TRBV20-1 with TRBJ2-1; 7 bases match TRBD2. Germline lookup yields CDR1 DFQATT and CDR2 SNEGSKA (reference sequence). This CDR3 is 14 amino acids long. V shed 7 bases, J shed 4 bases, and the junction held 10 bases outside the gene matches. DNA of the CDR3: TGCAGTGGCCTGCGGCGGGAGCCTTACAATGAGCAGTTCTTC. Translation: CSGLRREPYNEQFF.

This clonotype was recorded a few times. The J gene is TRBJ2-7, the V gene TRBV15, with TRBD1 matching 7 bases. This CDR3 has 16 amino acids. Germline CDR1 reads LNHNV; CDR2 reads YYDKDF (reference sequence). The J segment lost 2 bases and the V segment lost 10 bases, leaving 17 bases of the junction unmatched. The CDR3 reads CASRDRDDRVPYEQYF. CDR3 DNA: TGTGCCAGCAGAGATCGCGACGACAGGGTTCCCTACGAGCAGTACTTC.

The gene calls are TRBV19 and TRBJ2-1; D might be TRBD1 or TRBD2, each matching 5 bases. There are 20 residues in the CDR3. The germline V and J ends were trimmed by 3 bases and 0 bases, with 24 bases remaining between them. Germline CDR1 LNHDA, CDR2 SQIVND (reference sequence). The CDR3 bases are TGTGCCAGTAGTATTTGGGCAGGGACGGACCCTCGCCTCTCCTACAATGAGCAGTTCTTC. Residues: CASSIWAGTDPRLSYNEQFF. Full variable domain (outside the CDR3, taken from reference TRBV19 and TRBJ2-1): DGGITQSPKYLFRKEGQNVTLSCEQNLNHDAMYWYRQDPGQGLRLIYYSQIVNDFQKGDIAEGYSVSREKKESFPLTVTSAQKNPTAFYLCASSIWAGTDPRLSYNEQFFGPGTRLTVL.

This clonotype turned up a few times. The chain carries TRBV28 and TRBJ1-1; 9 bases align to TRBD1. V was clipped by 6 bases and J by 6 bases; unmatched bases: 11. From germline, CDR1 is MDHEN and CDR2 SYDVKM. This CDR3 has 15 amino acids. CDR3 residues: CASRSPGQGISEAFF. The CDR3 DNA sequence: TGTGCCAGCAGGTCACCGGGACAGGGAATCTCTGAAGCTTTCTTT.

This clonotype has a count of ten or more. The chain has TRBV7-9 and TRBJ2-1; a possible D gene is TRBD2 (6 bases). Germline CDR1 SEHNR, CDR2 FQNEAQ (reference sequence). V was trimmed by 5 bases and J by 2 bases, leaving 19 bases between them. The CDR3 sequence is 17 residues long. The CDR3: CASSPGALASTYNEQFF. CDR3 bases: TGTGCCAGCAGCCCAGGCGCGCTAGCGTCGACCTACAATGAGCAGTTCTTC.

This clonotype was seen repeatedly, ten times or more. CDR3 region: CASSPLIYEQYF. CDR3 coding DNA: TGTGCCAGCAGCCCCCTAATCTACGAGCAGTACTTC. This sequence joins TRBV7-9 and TRBJ2-7, with D unresolved. Trimming took 5 bases from V and 3 from J, leaving 8 bases between them. The CDR3 runs 12 residues. Germline CDR1 is SEHNR and CDR2 is FQNEAQ (reference sequence).

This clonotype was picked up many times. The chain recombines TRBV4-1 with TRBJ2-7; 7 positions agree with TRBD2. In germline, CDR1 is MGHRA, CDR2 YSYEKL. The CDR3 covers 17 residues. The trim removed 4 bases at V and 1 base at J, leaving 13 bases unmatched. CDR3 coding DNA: TGCGCCAGCAGCCCTTATTCGGGGGGAGCTGAATCCTACGAGCAGTACTTC. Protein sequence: CASSPYSGGAESYEQYF.

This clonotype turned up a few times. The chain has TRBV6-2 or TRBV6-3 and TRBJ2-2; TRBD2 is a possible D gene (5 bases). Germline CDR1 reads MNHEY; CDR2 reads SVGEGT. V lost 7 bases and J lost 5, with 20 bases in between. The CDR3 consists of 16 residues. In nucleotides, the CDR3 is TGTGCCAGCACCGCCCGAGGGATAGCCGCAACCGGGGAGCTGTTTTTT. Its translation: CASTARGIAATGELFF.

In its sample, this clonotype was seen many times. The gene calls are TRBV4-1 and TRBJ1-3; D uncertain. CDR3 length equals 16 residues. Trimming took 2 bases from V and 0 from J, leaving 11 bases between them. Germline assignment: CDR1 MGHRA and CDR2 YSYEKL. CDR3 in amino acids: CASSQIPGISGNTIYF. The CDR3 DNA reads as TGCGCCAGCAGCCAAATCCCGGGCATCTCTGGAAACACCATATATTTT.

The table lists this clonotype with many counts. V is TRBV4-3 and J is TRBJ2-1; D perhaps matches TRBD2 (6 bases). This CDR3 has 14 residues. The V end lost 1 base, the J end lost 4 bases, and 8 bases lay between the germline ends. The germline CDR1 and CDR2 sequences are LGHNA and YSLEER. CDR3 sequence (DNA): TGCGCCAGCAGCCAAGCAGGACTATACAATGAGCAGTTCTTC. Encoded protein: CASSQAGLYNEQFF.

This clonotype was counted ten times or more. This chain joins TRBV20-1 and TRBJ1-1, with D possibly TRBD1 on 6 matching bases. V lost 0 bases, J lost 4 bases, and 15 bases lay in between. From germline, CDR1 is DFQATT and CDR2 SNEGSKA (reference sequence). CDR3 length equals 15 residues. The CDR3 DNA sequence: TGCAGTGCTAGAGACCGGTCAGGGGTGCGCACTGAAGCTTTCTTT. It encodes CSARDRSGVRTEAFF.

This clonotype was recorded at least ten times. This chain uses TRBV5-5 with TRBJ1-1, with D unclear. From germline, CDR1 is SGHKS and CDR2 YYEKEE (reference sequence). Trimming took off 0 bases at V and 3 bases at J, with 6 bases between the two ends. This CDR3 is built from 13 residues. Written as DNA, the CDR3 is TGTGCCAGCAGCTTGGAACGGGACACTGAAGCTTTCTTT. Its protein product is CASSLERDTEAFF.

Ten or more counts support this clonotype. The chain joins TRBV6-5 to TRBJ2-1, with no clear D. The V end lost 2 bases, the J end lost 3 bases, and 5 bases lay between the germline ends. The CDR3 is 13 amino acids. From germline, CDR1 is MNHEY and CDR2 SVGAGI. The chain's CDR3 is CASSYTDYNEQFF. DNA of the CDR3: TGTGCCAGCAGTTACACCGACTACAATGAGCAGTTCTTC.

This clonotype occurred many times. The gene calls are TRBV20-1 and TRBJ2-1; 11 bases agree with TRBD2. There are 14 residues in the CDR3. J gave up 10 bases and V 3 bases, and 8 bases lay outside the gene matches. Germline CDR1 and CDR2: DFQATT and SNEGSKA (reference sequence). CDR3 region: CSARLAGGPREQFF. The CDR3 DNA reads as TGCAGTGCTAGGTTAGCGGGAGGGCCCAGAGAGCAGTTCTTC.

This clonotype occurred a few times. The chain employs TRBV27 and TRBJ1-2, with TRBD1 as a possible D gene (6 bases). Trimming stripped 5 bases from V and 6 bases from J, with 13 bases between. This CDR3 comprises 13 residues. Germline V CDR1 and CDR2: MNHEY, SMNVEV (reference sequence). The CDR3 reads CASSPQGSHGYTF. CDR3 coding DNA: TGTGCCAGCAGTCCACAGGGTTCCCATGGCTACACCTTC.

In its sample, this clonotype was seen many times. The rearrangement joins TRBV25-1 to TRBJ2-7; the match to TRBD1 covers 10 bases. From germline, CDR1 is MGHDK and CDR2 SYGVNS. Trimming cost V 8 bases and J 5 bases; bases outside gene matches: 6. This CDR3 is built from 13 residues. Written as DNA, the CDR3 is TGTGCCAGCTGGGGACAGGGGCCCGACGAGCAGTACTTC. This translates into CASWGQGPDEQYF.

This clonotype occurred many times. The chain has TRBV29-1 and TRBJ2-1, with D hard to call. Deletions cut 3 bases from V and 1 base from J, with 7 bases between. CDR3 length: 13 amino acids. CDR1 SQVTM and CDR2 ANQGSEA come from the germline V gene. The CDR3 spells CSVEPESYNEQFF. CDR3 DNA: TGCAGCGTTGAGCCTGAATCCTACAATGAGCAGTTCTTC.

The CDR3 region has the DNA TGTGCCAGCAGCTTAGAGCTTGCAGACACCGGGGAGCTGTTTTTT. Its protein product is CASSLELADTGELFF. The V gene is TRBV7-2, the J gene TRBJ2-2; D is unresolved. CDR1 and CDR2 from the germline V gene are SGHTA and FQGNSA. With 1 base removed from V and 3 bases from J, the gap between germline ends came to 9 bases. This CDR3 has 15 amino acids.

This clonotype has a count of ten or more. CDR3 nucleotide sequence: TGTGCCAGCAGCCGCGGGACAGTTGACTCCTACGAGCAGTACTTC. Amino acids: CASSRGTVDSYEQYF. V is TRBV28 and J is TRBJ2-7; perhaps TRBD1 as D (7 bases). Trimming took off 6 bases at V and 0 bases at J, with 15 bases between the two ends. Germline CDR1 reads MDHEN; CDR2 reads SYDVKM. The CDR3 runs to 15 residues. The entire variable domain, with the rest obtained from reference TRBV28 and TRBJ2-7, is as follows: DVKVTQSSRYLVKRTGEKVFLECVQDMDHENMFWYRQDPGLGLRLIYFSYDVKMKEKGDIPEGYSVSREKKERFSLILESASTNQTSMYLCASSRGTVDSYEQYFGPGTRLTVT.